What follows is one T cell receptor beta chain and its context. Its target is unknown. The record originates from a study of T cell responses to AZD1222 COVID-19 vaccine. Findings and limits, study-wide: The donor group comprised mostly white British people and more females; the analysis possibly underestimated clonal diversity. Without day 14 samples, only post-peak T cell repertoires were studied.

Sequencing was performed with immunoSEQ multiplex PCR; in TCRdb, only in-frame clones are kept and a portion is missing. This table has more than 50,000 clones, 70% to 90% appearing once. This CDR3 comprises 13 residues. Germline CDR1 WSHSY, CDR2 SAAADI. With 6 bases removed from V and 0 bases from J, the gap between germline ends came to 8 bases. The TCR originated in an adult in good health. The specimen was peripheral blood, collected on day 0 of AZD1222 vaccination. The chain uses TRBV10-2 and TRBJ1-1; D gene unclear. DNA for the CDR3: TGCGCCAGCAGAGATCAGGTGAACACTGAAGCTTTCTTT. Translating gives CASRDQVNTEAFF.